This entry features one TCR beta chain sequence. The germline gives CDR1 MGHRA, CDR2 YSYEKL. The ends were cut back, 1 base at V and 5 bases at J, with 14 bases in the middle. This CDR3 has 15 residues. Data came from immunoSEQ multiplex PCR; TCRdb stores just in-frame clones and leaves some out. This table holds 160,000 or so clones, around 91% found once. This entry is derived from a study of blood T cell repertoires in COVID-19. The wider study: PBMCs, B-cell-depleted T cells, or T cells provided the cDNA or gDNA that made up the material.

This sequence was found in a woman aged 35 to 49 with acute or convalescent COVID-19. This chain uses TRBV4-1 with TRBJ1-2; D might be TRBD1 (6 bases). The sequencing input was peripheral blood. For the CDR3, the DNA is TGCGCCAGCAGCCAAGTAACTGGGACACAATATGGCTACACCTTC. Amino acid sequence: CASSQVTGTQYGYTF.